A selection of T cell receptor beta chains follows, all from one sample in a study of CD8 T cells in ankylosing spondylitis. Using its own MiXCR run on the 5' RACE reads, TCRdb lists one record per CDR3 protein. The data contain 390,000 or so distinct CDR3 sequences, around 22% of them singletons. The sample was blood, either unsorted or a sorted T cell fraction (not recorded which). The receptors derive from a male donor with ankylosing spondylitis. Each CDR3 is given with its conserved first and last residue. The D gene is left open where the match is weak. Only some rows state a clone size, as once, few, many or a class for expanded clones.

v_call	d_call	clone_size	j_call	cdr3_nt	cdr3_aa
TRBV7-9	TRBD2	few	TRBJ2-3	TGTGCCAGCAGATTAAGCGGGAGTGGCACAGATACGCAGTATTTT	CASRLSGSGTDTQYF
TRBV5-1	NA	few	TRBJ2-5	TGCGCCAGCAGCTTGGATGGGTTGGGGGAGACCCAGTACTTC	CASSLDGLGETQYF
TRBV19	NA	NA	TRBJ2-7	TGTGCCAGTAGTATAACAGCAGAGAATACCTACGAGCAGTACTTC	CASSITAENTYEQYF
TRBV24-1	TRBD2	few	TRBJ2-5	TGTGCCACCAGTGGAGCTAGCGGGAGTGAGACCCAGTACTTC	CATSGASGSETQYF
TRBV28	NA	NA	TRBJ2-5	TGTGCCAGCAGTTTAGACAGATTGGAGACCCAGTACTTC	CASSLDRLETQYF
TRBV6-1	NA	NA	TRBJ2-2	TGTGCCAGCAGTCCAGGCTCTATGAACACCGGGGAGCTGTTTTTT	CASSPGSMNTGELFF
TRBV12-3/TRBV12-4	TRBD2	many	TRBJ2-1	TGTGCCAGCAGTCTTAGCGGGAGTGCCTACAATGAGCAGTTCTTC	CASSLSGSAYNEQFF
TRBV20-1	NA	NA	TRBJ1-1	TGCAGTGCTATATCTGGGGTAGTGAACACTGAAGCTTTCTTT	CSAISGVVNTEAFF
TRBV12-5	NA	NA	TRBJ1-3	TGTGCTAGTGGTTTGGTCCGGGCAGGTGGAAACACCATATATTTT	CASGLVRAGGNTIYF
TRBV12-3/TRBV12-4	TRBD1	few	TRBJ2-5	TGTGCCAGCAGTGAGCGGGACAGGGGAAAAGAGACCCAGTACTTC	CASSERDRGKETQYF
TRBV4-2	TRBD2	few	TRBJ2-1	TGTGCCAGCAGCCAAGATCGGGGACTAGCGGGGGCTAATGAGCAGTTCTTC	CASSQDRGLAGANEQFF
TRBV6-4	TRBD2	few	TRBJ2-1	TGTGCCAGCAGTCTCCAGGCGGGAGGGTCCTACAATGAGCAGTTCTTC	CASSLQAGGSYNEQFF
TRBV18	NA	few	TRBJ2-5	TGTGCCAGCTCACGTCCGGCAGGGTGGAAGGTAGAGACCCAGTACTTC	CASSRPAGWKVETQYF